These 18 T cell receptor beta chains originate from one sample sequenced in a study of blood T cell repertoires in COVID-19 (dated by TCRdb to the early 2020s). Receptors were amplified or captured by the immunoSEQ multiplex PCR assay. TCRdb re-hosts the immuneACCESS table, in-frame sequences only. Its copies lack some clones; in the studies checked, an unresolved V gene accounts for under half of them, and the cause for the rest is not known. For this sample there are 200,000 to 300,000 clones; about nine tenths appear just once. The ten largest account for 2% to 2.5% of the sample. The sample was PBMCs or T cells enriched from blood (not recorded which). All receptors derive from a middle-aged woman with acute COVID-19.

The count of this clone is one. The rearrangement uses TRBV9 and TRBJ2-1, with D perhaps matching TRBD2 (6 bases). Trimming removed 4 bases from V and 6 bases from J, with 14 bases in between. CDR3 length: 14 amino acids. CDR1 is SGDLS, CDR2 YYNGEE, per germline. DNA for the CDR3: TGTGCCAGCAGCACCCGACTAGATACCAATGAGCAGTTCTTC. Translated: CASSTRLDTNEQFF.

J is TRBJ2-5 and V is TRBV9; tentatively, D is TRBD2 (5 bases). The CDR3 covers 15 residues. The germline V gene has CDR1 SGDLS and CDR2 YYNGEE. Trimming shortened V by 4 bases and J by 5 bases, and 18 bases separated the two germline ends. CDR3 amino acids: CASSPRESARETQYF. CDR3 in DNA: TGTGCCAGCAGCCCCCGGGAATCCGCCAGGGAGACCCAGTACTTC.

The chain is built from TRBV6-5 and TRBJ1-6, with D unclear. The CDR3 spans 15 residues. Germline V gives CDR1 MNHEY, CDR2 SVGAGI. V was trimmed by 5 bases and J by 10 bases, leaving 18 bases between them. The CDR3 reads CASSPPPGGGSPLHF. The CDR3 bases are TGTGCCAGCAGTCCCCCCCCGGGAGGAGGGTCACCCCTCCACTTT.

V gene TRBV11-2 combines with J gene TRBJ1-2; D is possibly TRBD1 (6 bases). The length of the CDR3 is 14 residues. The germline V gene has CDR1 SGHAT and CDR2 FQNNGV. Trimming stripped 3 bases from V and 6 bases from J, with 14 bases between. CDR3 DNA sequence: TGTGCCAGCAGCTTCTCAGGGGCGGGGGATGGCTACACCTTC. Translation gives CASSFSGAGDGYTF.

The J gene is TRBJ1-6, the V gene TRBV6-2 or TRBV6-3; D is unclear. The CDR3 covers 13 residues. In germline, CDR1 is MNHEY, CDR2 SVGEGT. The V and J ends lost 6 bases and 9 bases respectively, with 12 bases between them. CDR3 loop: CASSPGSSSPLHF. CDR3 sequence (DNA): TGTGCCAGCAGCCCCGGGAGTAGTTCACCCCTCCACTTT.

V is TRBV4-1 and J is TRBJ2-3, with 10 bases fitting TRBD2. The CDR3 has 15 residues. The J segment lost 0 bases and the V segment lost 4 bases, leaving 1 base of the junction unmatched. From germline, CDR1 is MGHRA and CDR2 YSYEKL. CDR3 protein: CASSRTSGSTDTQYF. CDR3 nucleotide sequence: TGCGCCAGCAGCCGGACTAGCGGTAGCACAGATACGCAGTATTTT.

The CDR3 here is CASSYDRVFQDEQYV. The DNA of the CDR3 is TGTGCCAGCAGTTACGACAGGGTTTTTCAGGACGAGCAGTACGTC. V gene TRBV6-4 combines with J gene TRBJ2-7; 7 bases agree with TRBD1. V gave up 5 bases and J gave up 5 bases; unmatched junction bases: 12. In germline, CDR1 is MRHNA, CDR2 SNTAGT. This CDR3 is 15 amino acids long.

In this sample, this clone turned up once. The genes are TRBV4-1 and TRBJ2-4, with D possibly TRBD2 on 7 matching bases. This CDR3 has 17 amino acids. V dropped 1 base and J dropped 5 bases, with 18 bases sitting between them. The V gene's germline CDR1 is MGHRA and CDR2 YSYEKL. The CDR3 nucleotides are TGCGCCAGCAGCCAAGGTTTCGGGGGGCCTGGGGAAAACATTCAGTACTTC. Amino acids: CASSQGFGGPGENIQYF.

The chain links TRBV30 to TRBJ1-6, with a possible D match to TRBD1 (6 bases). CDR1 GTSNPN and CDR2 SVGIG come from the germline V gene (reference sequence). This CDR3 is 16 amino acids long. V was shortened by 1 base and J by 0 bases, with 10 bases between the two germline ends. The CDR3 sequence is CAWSAGESSYNSPLHF. The CDR3 region has the DNA TGTGCCTGGAGTGCAGGGGAGAGCTCCTATAATTCACCCCTCCACTTT.

This clone was recorded a few times. The chain is built from TRBV6-6 and TRBJ2-7; D not certain. From germline, CDR1 is MNHNY and CDR2 SVGAGI (reference sequence). This CDR3 has 14 residues. V lost 0 bases to trimming and J lost 1 base, with 7 bases between them. The CDR3 is CASSYSRFSYEQYF. CDR3 sequence (DNA): TGTGCCAGCAGTTACTCCCGGTTTTCCTACGAGCAGTACTTC.

The rearrangement uses TRBV5-1 and TRBJ1-1, with no clear D. CDR1 and CDR2 (germline): SGHRS, YFSETQ. The CDR3 covers 14 residues. The ends were cut back, 0 bases at V and 6 bases at J, with 12 bases in the middle. CDR3 residues: CASSLAPGSAEAFF. CDR3 bases: TGCGCCAGCAGCTTGGCCCCAGGTTCGGCTGAAGCTTTCTTT.

In this sample, this clone turned up once. The rearrangement links TRBV19 to TRBJ1-1, with 7 bases that match TRBD1. Trimming at V came to 5 bases and at J to 11 bases, leaving 11 bases not matched to a gene. Germline V lookup: CDR1 LNHDA, CDR2 SQIVND (reference sequence). CDR3 length equals 13 residues. CDR3 bases: TGTGCCAGTAGTGGGAGAGGGGGCTTACGTGCTTTCTTT. It encodes CASSGRGGLRAFF.

This rearrangement joins TRBV6-2 or TRBV6-3 to TRBJ1-5; TRBD1 aligns across 9 bases. This CDR3 spans 14 amino acids. Germline V gene lookup returns CDR1 MNHEY and CDR2 SVGEGT. V trimming: 5 bases; J trimming: 4 bases; junction bases outside the gene matches: 3. In nucleotides, the CDR3 is TGTGCCAGCAGTCTGGACAGGGGAAATCAGCCCCAGCATTTT. Its translation: CASSLDRGNQPQHF.

The rearrangement links TRBV6-2 or TRBV6-3 to TRBJ2-3, with 9 bases lining up with TRBD1. The CDR3 loop spans 14 amino acids. V shed 2 bases and J 6 bases; nucleotides not matched to a gene: 3. CDR1 and CDR2 from the germline V gene are MNHEY and SVGEGT. The CDR3 coding sequence is TGTGCCAGCAGTTACGACAGGGGGAAGGATACGCAGTATTTT. Encoded protein: CASSYDRGKDTQYF.

The rearrangement uses TRBV11-3 and TRBJ1-2, with 9 bases lining up with TRBD1. The CDR3 runs 14 residues. The junction had 7 bases not matched to a gene; V was cut back by 5 bases and J by 6 bases. Germline CDR1 is SGHNT and CDR2 is YENEEA. The CDR3 region is CASSTRDRAHGYTF. The CDR3, as DNA: TGTGCCAGCAGCACGAGGGACAGGGCCCATGGCTACACCTTC.

V usage is TRBV4-3 and J usage is TRBJ1-2, with D perhaps TRBD1 (5 bases). There are 15 residues in the CDR3. V lost 0 bases and J 4 bases, leaving 12 bases between the germline ends. Germline values: CDR1 LGHNA, CDR2 YSLEER. The CDR3 is CASSQDRQGSYGYTF. CDR3 nucleotide sequence: TGCGCCAGCAGCCAAGATCGTCAGGGTAGCTATGGCTACACCTTC.

This chain joins TRBV10-3 and TRBJ1-2; 10 bases fit TRBD1. Germline-derived CDR1 and CDR2 are ENHRY and SYGVKD. The CDR3 sequence is 16 residues long. V was clipped by 2 bases and J by 8 bases; unmatched bases: 11. The CDR3 coding sequence is TGTGCCATCAGTGAGGGACAGGGGGGAACCTATGGCGGCTACACCTTC. Translation: CAISEGQGGTYGGYTF.

V gene TRBV5-1 combines with J gene TRBJ2-1; TRBD1 aligns across 9 bases. V gave up 8 bases and J gave up 9 bases; unmatched junction bases: 12. Germline assignment: CDR1 SGHRS and CDR2 YFSETQ. The length of the CDR3 is 14 residues. The CDR3 nucleotides are TGCGCCAGTCTAGGGACAGGGTCCCTCAGTGAGCAGTTCTTC. Its protein product is CASLGTGSLSEQFF.